This TCR beta chain was recovered during a study of blood T cells in healthy people across ages (dated by TCRdb to the mid-2010s). For the wider study: In model experiments, roughly one uniquely barcoded TCR beta cDNA molecule per two T cells was captured by template switching. Age-related changes in TCR beta repertoire diversity were measured in the study by deep sequencing normalized with unique cDNA molecular identifiers. Donors were grouped into four age groups: young (average approximately 16 years), middle-aged (around 39), aged (approximately 58) and long-lived (around 82). To avoid experimental bias, donors of different ages were randomly spread across the sequencing lanes. Using the same blood draw, the study looked at two additional independent replicas of 1 million unique cDNA reads for two donors, one aged 18 to 30 and the other aged 80 or older. General findings and caveats noted by the study authors: Because donor CMV infection status was unknown, age-related changes in expanded clonotypes were potentially confounded. There was a strong correlation between observed TCR beta diversity and the percentage of naive T cells measured by flow cytometry. Observed TCR beta diversity per million T cells fell roughly linearly with age, and a significant reduction was already apparent by age roughly 40. Estimates of total diversity based on one million sequenced T cells were considered lower bounds and underestimates. Since profiling was done on bulk unsorted PBMCs, naive and antigen-experienced compartments could not be conclusively compared. The long-lived group showed more naive CD4+ T cells, fewer expanded clones and increased TCR diversity than the aged group, suggesting age selection.

As regards this clonotype: Its antigen is unknown. Base-call qualities are not available, and no considerably larger clone is one nucleotide away.

The donors were roughly 38 Caucasian individuals from Russia, aged roughly 6 to 100 years, who were systemically healthy. Around 10 milliliters of peripheral blood were collected from each donor into EDTA-treated Vacutainer tubes. Ficoll-Paque density-gradient centrifugation was used to isolate PBMCs, with at least 6.5 million per sample. Trizol reagent was used to extract total RNA from PBMCs, with at least 5 micrograms per sample. Naive CD45RAhigh/CD27high T cell percentages were measured by flow cytometry on a PBMC aliquot from every donor. Library method: 5' RACE. The run used an Illumina HiSeq 2500. A second 7 to 11 cycle PCR used a sample-barcoded 5' primer and a J-beta primer mix. Each TCR beta cDNA molecule received a unique molecular identifier from a template-switch 5' adaptor carrying 12 random nucleotides. Each sample yielded at least 3 million CDR3-containing paired-end reads. First-strand cDNA was synthesized from all RNA with the Mint cDNA synthesis kit, primed by a TRBC-specific oligonucleotide. After uracil-DNA glycosylase treatment, a first 18-cycle PCR used universal primers M1SS and BC2_uni_R on all cDNA. Turning to the authors' computational methods: Normalization of each sample was performed by random selection of 1 million high-quality reads, each carrying a distinct molecular identifier. Reads sharing molecular identifiers were discarded rather than binned into consensus sequences. MiTCR, run with a Q25 quality threshold and the strictest error-elimination algorithm, handled CDR3 identification, clonotype clustering and error correction. A nonparametric unseen species model with Euler transformation was used to estimate lower-bound total TCR beta diversity. The public reads were reprocessed in TCRdb via fastp at Q25 and MiXCR, keeping in-frame beta chains. Each record represents a unique CDR3 protein, reported with the most common genes and DNA among its rows. Here the V and J calls rest on TCRdb's processing, not on the authors' analysis. Recorded for this sample are about 730,000 distinct CDR3 sequences; more than 40% of them occurred a single time. The ten biggest clones cover less than 25% of the sample.

What was sequenced was blood. The receptor's source is a woman in her sixties or seventies in good health.

The DNA sequence is as follows: TGTGCCAGCAGCGAACTAGTGGGGCCTGGCAATGAGCAGTTCTTC. Translated, it reads CASSELVGPGNEQFF. The rearrangement combines TRBV3-1 with TRBJ2-1, with the D call tentatively TRBD1 or TRBD2, each fitting 5 bases. The germline V gene (reference sequence) sets CDR1 to LGHDT and CDR2 to YNNKEL. From the cysteine through the phenylalanine, the CDR3 covers 15 amino acids. Only the CDR3 region is kept as DNA, spanning 45 bases read in frame from base 1. V is shortened by 5 bases, J by 6 bases, and the region joining them spans 17 bases.